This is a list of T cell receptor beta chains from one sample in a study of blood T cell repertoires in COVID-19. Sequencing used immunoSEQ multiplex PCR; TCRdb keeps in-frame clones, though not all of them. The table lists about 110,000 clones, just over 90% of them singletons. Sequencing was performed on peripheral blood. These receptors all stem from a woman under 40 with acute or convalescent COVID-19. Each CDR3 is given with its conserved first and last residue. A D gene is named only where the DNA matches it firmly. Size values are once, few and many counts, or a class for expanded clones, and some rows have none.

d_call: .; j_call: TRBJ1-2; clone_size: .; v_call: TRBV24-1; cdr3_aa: CATSDYRVGYTF; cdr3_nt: TGTGCCACCAGTGATTATCGGGTTGGCTACACCTTC
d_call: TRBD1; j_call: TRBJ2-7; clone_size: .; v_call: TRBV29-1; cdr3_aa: CSVATGSPLYEQYF; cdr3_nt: TGCAGCGTGGCGACAGGGTCTCCTCTCTACGAGCAGTACTTC
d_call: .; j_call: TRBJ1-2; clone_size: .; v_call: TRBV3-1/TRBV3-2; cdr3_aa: CASSQVAGNYGYTF; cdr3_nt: TGTGCCAGCAGCCAAGTAGCGGGAAACTATGGCTACACCTTC
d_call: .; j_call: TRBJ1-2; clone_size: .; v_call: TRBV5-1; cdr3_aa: CASSFSLFYGYTF; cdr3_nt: TGCGCCAGCAGCTTTTCACTCTTCTATGGCTACACCTTC
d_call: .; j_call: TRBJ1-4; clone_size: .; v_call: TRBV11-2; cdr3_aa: CASSLRGTDEKLFF; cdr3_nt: TGTGCCAGCAGCTTAAGGGGCACGGATGAAAAACTGTTTTTT
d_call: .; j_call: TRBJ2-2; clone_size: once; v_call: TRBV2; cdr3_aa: CASSEARSTGELFF; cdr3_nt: TGTGCCAGCAGTGAAGCTAGGAGCACCGGGGAGCTGTTTTTT
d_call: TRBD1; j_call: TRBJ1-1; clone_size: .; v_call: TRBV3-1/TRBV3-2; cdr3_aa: CASSQEGTVENTEAFF; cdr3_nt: TGTGCCAGCAGCCAAGAGGGGACAGTGGAGAACACTGAAGCTTTCTTT
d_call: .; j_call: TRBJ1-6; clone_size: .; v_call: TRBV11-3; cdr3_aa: CASSEWTKSDSPLHF; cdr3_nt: TGTGCCAGCAGCGAATGGACAAAGTCGGATTCACCCCTCCACTTT
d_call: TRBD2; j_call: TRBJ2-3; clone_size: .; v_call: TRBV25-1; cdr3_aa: CASSGFSVVGRGVDTQYF; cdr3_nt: TGTGCCAGCAGTGGCTTCTCCGTCGTGGGGCGGGGGGTGGATACGCAGTATTTT
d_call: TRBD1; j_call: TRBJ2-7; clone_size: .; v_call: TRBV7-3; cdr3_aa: CASSLYDRAPYEQYF; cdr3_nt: TGTGCCAGCAGCTTATATGACAGGGCGCCCTACGAGCAGTACTTC
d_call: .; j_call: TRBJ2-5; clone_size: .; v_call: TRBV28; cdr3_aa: CASSQGGVGETQYF; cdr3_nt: TGTGCCAGCAGTCAGGGCGGGGTGGGAGAGACCCAGTACTTC
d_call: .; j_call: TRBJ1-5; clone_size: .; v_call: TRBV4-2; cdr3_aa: CASSQEGQGNYQPQHF; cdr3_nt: TGTGCCAGCAGCCAAGAAGGGCAGGGGAATTATCAGCCCCAGCATTTT
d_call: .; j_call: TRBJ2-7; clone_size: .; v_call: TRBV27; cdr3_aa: CASSPSRRDGGYEQYF; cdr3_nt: TGTGCCAGCAGTCCATCTCGGAGGGACGGGGGCTACGAGCAGTACTTC
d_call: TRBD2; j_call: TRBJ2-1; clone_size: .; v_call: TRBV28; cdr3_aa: CASSLPGRAPYNEQFF; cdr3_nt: TGTGCCAGCAGTCTCCCCGGGAGGGCCCCCTACAATGAGCAGTTCTTC
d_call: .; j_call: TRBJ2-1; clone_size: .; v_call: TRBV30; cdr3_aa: CASSGGRQFF; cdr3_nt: TGTGCCTCCTCAGGAGGTAGGCAGTTCTTC
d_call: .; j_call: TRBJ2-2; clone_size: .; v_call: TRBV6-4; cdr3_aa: CASSPLPGWELFF; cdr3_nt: TGTGCCAGCAGTCCGCTCCCAGGTTGGGAGCTGTTTTTT
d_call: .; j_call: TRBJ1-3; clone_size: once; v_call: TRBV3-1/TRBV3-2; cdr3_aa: CASSQGSGSLSGNTIYF; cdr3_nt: TGTGCCAGCAGCCAAGGTTCTGGCAGTCTCTCTGGAAACACCATATATTTT
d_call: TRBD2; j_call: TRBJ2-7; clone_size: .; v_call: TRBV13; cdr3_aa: CASSPLGGSEQYF; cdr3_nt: TGTGCCAGCAGTCCCCTGGGGGGGTCCGAGCAGTACTTC
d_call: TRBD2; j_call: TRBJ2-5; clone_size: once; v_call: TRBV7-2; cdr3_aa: CASSWVAGVEETQYF; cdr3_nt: TGTGCCAGCAGCTGGGTAGCGGGGGTCGAAGAGACCCAGTACTTC
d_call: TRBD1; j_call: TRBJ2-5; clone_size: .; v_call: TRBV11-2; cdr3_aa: CASSLVGGTQTQYF; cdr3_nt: TGTGCCAGCAGCTTAGTAGGGGGCACGCAGACCCAGTACTTC
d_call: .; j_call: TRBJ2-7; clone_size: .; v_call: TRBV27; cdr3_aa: CASSLRLNSYEQYF; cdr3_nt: TGTGCCAGCAGTTTGCGCCTGAACTCCTACGAGCAGTACTTC
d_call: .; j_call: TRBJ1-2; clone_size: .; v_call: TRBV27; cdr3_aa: CASSTGGRGYTF; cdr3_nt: TGTGCCAGCAGTACCGGCGGAAGAGGCTACACCTTC
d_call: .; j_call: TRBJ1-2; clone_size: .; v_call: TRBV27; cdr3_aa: CASSWNAGAVGYTF; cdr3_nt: TGTGCCAGCAGTTGGAACGCGGGGGCTGTTGGCTACACCTTC
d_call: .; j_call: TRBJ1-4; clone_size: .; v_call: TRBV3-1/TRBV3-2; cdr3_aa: CASSGPSGANNEKLFF; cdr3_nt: TGTGCCAGCAGCGGCCCGTCTGGGGCAAACAATGAAAAACTGTTTTTT
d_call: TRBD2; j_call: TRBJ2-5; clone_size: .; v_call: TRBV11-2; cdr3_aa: CASSSTGGRSRETQYF; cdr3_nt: TGTGCCAGCAGCTCAACCGGCGGGAGGAGTAGAGAGACCCAGTACTTC
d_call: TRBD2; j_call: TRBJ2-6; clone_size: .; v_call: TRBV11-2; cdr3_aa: CASSPIRGGSGANVLTF; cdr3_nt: TGTGCCAGCAGCCCGATTCGGGGGGGCTCTGGGGCCAACGTCCTGACTTTC
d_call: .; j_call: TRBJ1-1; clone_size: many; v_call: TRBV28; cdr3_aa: CASSLGGALPNTEAFF; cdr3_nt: TGTGCCAGCAGTTTAGGGGGGGCTTTACCGAACACTGAAGCTTTCTTT
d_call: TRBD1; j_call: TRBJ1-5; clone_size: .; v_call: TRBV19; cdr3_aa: CASSPTGRQPQHF; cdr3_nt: TGTGCCAGTAGTCCGACAGGGCGTCAGCCCCAGCATTTT
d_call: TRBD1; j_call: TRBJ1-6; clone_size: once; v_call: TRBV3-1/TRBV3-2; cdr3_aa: CASSQSQGALPSPLHF; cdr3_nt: TGTGCCAGCAGCCAATCTCAGGGGGCTCTACCTTCACCCCTCCACTTT
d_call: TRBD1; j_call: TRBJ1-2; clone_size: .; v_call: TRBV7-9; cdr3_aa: CASSQQGALLGYTF; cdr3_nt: TGTGCCAGCAGCCAGCAGGGGGCGCTTCTTGGCTACACCTTC
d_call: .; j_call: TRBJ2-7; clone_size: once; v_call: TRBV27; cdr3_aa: CASSPFDSMEQYF; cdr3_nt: TGTGCCAGCAGTCCCTTCGACAGTATGGAGCAGTACTTC